This passage covers 22 T cell receptor beta chains from one sample sequenced in a study of shared clonotypes between healthy human individuals. Profiled with immunoSEQ multiplex PCR; TCRdb holds only in-frame clones, not every one. The sample has approximately 2.5 million clones; around nine tenths are singletons. Sequenced sample: naive CD4+ T cells sorted from blood. Subset reported: CD45RA+ positively selected. Receptors originate from a man between 18 and 29 years old in good health.

The V gene is TRBV12-1, the J gene TRBJ2-7; the table's D call TRBD2 went unverified against the DNA. TRBV12-1 is a documented pseudogene. The CDR3 extends over 18 amino acids. The CDR3: CASSFPRRAAGGGYEQYF. Written as DNA, the CDR3 is TGTGCCAGCAGCTTTCCGCGCCGGGCTGCGGGAGGGGGGTACGAGCAGTACTTC.

The J gene is TRBJ2-7, the V gene TRBV25-1; 7 bases agree with TRBD2. Germline values: CDR1 MGHDK, CDR2 SYGVNS. The CDR3 length is 13 residues. The V and J ends lost 2 bases and 2 bases, in that order; junction bases with no gene match: 0. CDR3 bases: TGTGCCAGCAGTGAAGGGAGGGCCTACGAGCAGTACTTC. Residues: CASSEGRAYEQYF.

V usage is TRBV6-6 and J usage is TRBJ2-7; TRBD1 matches 12 bases. Germline V gene data show CDR1 as MNHNY and CDR2 as SVGAGI (reference sequence). V shed 6 bases and J 6 bases; nucleotides not matched to a gene: 6. This CDR3 has 14 amino acids. CDR3 nucleotide sequence: TGTGCCAGCAGAGCCGGGACAGGGGGCGGCGAGCAGTACTTC. This translates into CASRAGTGGGEQYF.

J is TRBJ1-6 and V is TRBV19; D ambiguous. The ends were cut back, 3 bases at V and 8 bases at J, with 11 bases in the middle. Looked up from germline, CDR1 is LNHDA and CDR2 is SQIVND (reference sequence). CDR3 size: 14 residues. CDR3 residues: CASSIGRQDSPLHF. The CDR3 DNA sequence: TGTGCCAGTAGTATTGGCAGGCAGGATTCACCCCTCCACTTT.

This clone came up once. This chain uses TRBV10-1 with TRBJ2-3, with 12 nucleotides matching TRBD2. Germline V gene sequence: CDR1 WNHNN, CDR2 SYGVQD (reference sequence). The CDR3 loop spans 16 amino acids. V dropped 2 bases and J dropped 6; count of bases not matched to a gene: 6. The CDR3 coding sequence is TGCGCCAGCAGTGAGGCGAAGCTAGCGGGAGGGGATACGCAGTATTTT. It codes for CASSEAKLAGGDTQYF.

The V call is TRBV27, the J call TRBJ2-7; 7 bases are shared with TRBD1. Unmatched junction bases numbered 12, after V lost 5 bases and J lost 5 bases. Germline-derived CDR1 and CDR2 are MNHEY and SMNVEV (reference sequence). The CDR3 covers 15 residues. DNA for the CDR3: TGTGCCAGCAGTATAAGGGGGCTAATTAGTAACGAGCAGTACTTC. Its translation is CASSIRGLISNEQYF.

This clone has just a few counts. Other DNA sequences in this specimen translate into the identical CDR3. This rearrangement joins TRBV18 to TRBJ2-7; D is possibly TRBD2 (5 bases). CDR1 and CDR2 from the germline V gene are KGHSH and LQKENI. The CDR3 spans 13 residues. V shed 0 bases and J shed 3 bases, with 6 bases lying between them. CDR3 residues: CASSPPGDYEQYF. The DNA of the CDR3 is TGTGCCAGCTCACCACCGGGAGACTACGAGCAGTACTTC. Together with reference TRBV18 and TRBJ2-7, the CDR3 gives the full variable domain: NAGVMQNPRHLVRRRGQEARLRCSPMKGHSHVYWYRQLPEEGLKFMVYLQKENIIDESGMPKERFSAEFPKEGPSILRIQQVVRGDSAAYFCASSPPGDYEQYFGPGTRLTVT.

This clone has a single count. The gene calls are TRBV5-1 and TRBJ2-3; a possible D gene is TRBD1 (6 bases). Looked up from germline, CDR1 is SGHRS and CDR2 is YFSETQ. Trimming removed 4 bases at V and 2 bases at J, with 14 bases between. The CDR3 spans 15 residues. Here the CDR3 reads CASSRRQDNTDTQYF. In DNA, the CDR3 is TGCGCCAGCAGCCGCCGACAGGATAACACAGATACGCAGTATTTT.

This clone is a singleton in its sample. The rearrangement links TRBV27 to TRBJ2-1; D remains unclear. The germline CDR1 and CDR2 sequences are MNHEY and SMNVEV (reference sequence). V lost 6 bases and J lost 4, with 13 bases in between. The CDR3 is 14 residues long. DNA of the CDR3: TGTGCCAGCAGATTTCGGCCTTTATACAATGAGCAGTTCTTC. Amino acids: CASRFRPLYNEQFF.

V is TRBV7-2 and J is TRBJ2-7, with TRBD2 matching over 11 bases. In germline, CDR1 is SGHTA, CDR2 FQGNSA. The CDR3 consists of 17 residues. V shed 3 bases and J 3 bases; nucleotides not matched to a gene: 10. The CDR3 DNA reads TGTGCCAGCAGCTTGTGGCTGACTAGCGGGAACCGCTACGAGCAGTACTTC. It codes for CASSLWLTSGNRYEQYF.

The chain couples TRBV4-3 to TRBJ2-7; 8 nucleotides align to TRBD2. V lost 0 bases and J lost 3; bases outside the gene matches: 13. The CDR3 is 18 amino acids. Germline CDR1 is LGHNA and CDR2 is YSLEER. The CDR3 nucleotides are TGCGCCAGCAGCCAAGATCTTCCCAGCGGGAGTTCCATCTACGAGCAGTACTTC. Encoded protein: CASSQDLPSGSSIYEQYF.

The CDR3 nucleotides read TGTGCCAGCAGTGAGCTAGGGAGAGGATCACCCCTCCACTTT. Translating gives CASSELGRGSPLHF. The chain is built from TRBV6-4 and TRBJ1-6; D is undetermined. Trimming took 3 bases from V and 10 from J, leaving 13 bases between them. CDR1 and CDR2 (germline): MRHNA, SNTAGT. This CDR3 is 14 amino acids long.

The chain is built from TRBV5-1 and TRBJ2-2; possible D gene TRBD1, 6 bases. V lost 0 bases and J 4 bases, leaving 10 bases between the germline ends. This CDR3 spans 15 amino acids. Germline V gene data show CDR1 as SGHRS and CDR2 as YFSETQ. In DNA form, the CDR3 reads TGCGCCAGCAGCTTGGCGACAGGACTCACCGGGGAGCTGTTTTTT. Its protein product is CASSLATGLTGELFF.

This clone was detected only once. This chain links TRBV27 with TRBJ1-2; the D gene is possibly TRBD1 (5 bases). The germline V and J ends were trimmed by 6 bases and 7 bases, with 15 bases remaining between them. Germline V gene data show CDR1 as MNHEY and CDR2 as SMNVEV (reference sequence). This CDR3 is 13 amino acids long. The CDR3 here is CASRTSGGGGYTF. The CDR3 DNA sequence: TGTGCCAGCAGAACCTCGGGGGGGGGTGGCTACACCTTC.

V is TRBV7-2 and J is TRBJ1-4; 10 positions agree with TRBD1. This CDR3 region has 17 residues. Germline CDR1 is SGHTA and CDR2 is FQGNSA. V lost 2 bases to trimming and J lost 7 bases; unmatched junction nucleotides: 10. CDR3 DNA: TGTGCCAGCAGCTTATTAGGACGGACAGGGGGACTTGAAAAACTGTTTTTT. It is translated as CASSLLGRTGGLEKLFF.

The chain joins TRBV6-1 to TRBJ1-5; the match to TRBD1 covers 8 bases. Germline CDR1 is MNHNS and CDR2 is SASEGT. The CDR3 consists of 15 residues. Trimming at V came to 3 bases and at J to 2 bases, leaving 3 bases not matched to a gene. CDR3 protein: CASSEQGAGNQPQHF. The CDR3, as DNA: TGTGCCAGCAGTGAGCAGGGGGCTGGCAATCAGCCCCAGCATTTT.

V and J are TRBV10-3 and TRBJ2-1, with 12 bases aligning to TRBD2. Germline trimming cut 6 bases from V and 3 bases from J; bases unmatched to any gene: 3. This CDR3 region has 15 residues. Germline CDR1 reads ENHRY; CDR2 reads SYGVKD. CDR3 bases: TGTGCCATCAGGGCACTAGCGGGGGGCTACAATGAGCAGTTCTTC. This sequence encodes CAIRALAGGYNEQFF.

The rearrangement uses TRBV7-9 and TRBJ1-2, with D possibly matching TRBD1 (5 bases). CDR1 is SEHNR, CDR2 FQNEAQ, per germline (reference sequence). V lost 1 base to trimming and J lost 1 base, with 19 bases between them. The CDR3 covers 18 residues. CDR3: CASSLGGLTVPVNYGYTF. Written as DNA, the CDR3 is TGTGCCAGCAGCTTAGGGGGGTTGACGGTACCCGTTAACTATGGCTACACCTTC. Full variable domain (rest looked up from reference TRBV7-9 and TRBJ1-2): DTGVSQNPRHKITKRGQNVTFRCDPISEHNRLYWYRQTLGQGPEFLTYFQNEAQLEKSRLLSDRFSAERPKGSFSTLEIQRTEQGDSAMYLCASSLGGLTVPVNYGYTFGSGTRLTVV.

This chain joins TRBV27 and TRBJ1-1; 11 nucleotides agree with TRBD1. The V segment lost 5 bases and the J segment 10 bases; nucleotides outside the gene matches: 3. The CDR3 consists of 12 residues. From germline, CDR1 is MNHEY and CDR2 SMNVEV (reference sequence). CDR3 bases: TGTGCCAGCAGTACCGGGACAGGGGGAGCTTTCTTT. Translating it yields CASSTGTGGAFF.

The J gene is TRBJ2-7, the V gene TRBV19, with TRBD2 matching 8 bases. CDR1 LNHDA and CDR2 SQIVND come from the germline V gene (reference sequence). V shed 3 bases and J 0 bases; nucleotides not matched to a gene: 4. The CDR3 is made up of 15 amino acids. This chain's CDR3 is CASSIESGGSYEQYF. CDR3 sequence (DNA): TGTGCCAGTAGTATCGAAAGCGGGGGCTCCTACGAGCAGTACTTC. Looking up the rest from reference TRBV19 and TRBJ2-7 gives the full variable domain: DGGITQSPKYLFRKEGQNVTLSCEQNLNHDAMYWYRQDPGQGLRLIYYSQIVNDFQKGDIAEGYSVSREKKESFPLTVTSAQKNPTAFYLCASSIESGGSYEQYFGPGTRLTVT.

The V call is TRBV6-5, the J call TRBJ2-5; D might be TRBD1 or TRBD2, each matching 5 bases. Trimming left V 7 bases short and J 5 bases short, with 20 bases between. In germline, CDR1 is MNHEY, CDR2 SVGAGI. CDR3 length equals 15 residues. The chain's CDR3 is CASNPMGVPDETQYF. The CDR3 coding sequence is TGTGCCAGCAACCCGATGGGGGTTCCCGACGAGACCCAGTACTTC.

The V and J genes are TRBV5-1 and TRBJ2-7; D not resolved. The CDR3 is made up of 13 amino acids. Germline V gives CDR1 SGHRS, CDR2 YFSETQ. V lost 1 base, J lost 2 bases, and 7 bases lay in between. In DNA, the CDR3 is TGCGCCAGCAGCTTGCAAAGGACCTACGAGCAGTACTTC. This translates into CASSLQRTYEQYF.